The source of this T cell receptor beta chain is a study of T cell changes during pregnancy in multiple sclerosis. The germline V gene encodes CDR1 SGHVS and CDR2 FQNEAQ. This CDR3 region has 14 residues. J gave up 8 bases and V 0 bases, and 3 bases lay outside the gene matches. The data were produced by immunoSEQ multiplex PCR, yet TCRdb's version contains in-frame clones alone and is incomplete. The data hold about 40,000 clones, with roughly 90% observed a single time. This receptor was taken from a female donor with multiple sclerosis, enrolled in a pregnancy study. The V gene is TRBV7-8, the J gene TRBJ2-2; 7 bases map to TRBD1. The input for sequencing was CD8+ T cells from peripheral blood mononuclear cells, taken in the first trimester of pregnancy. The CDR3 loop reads CASSLAGGGGELFF. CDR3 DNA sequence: TGTGCCAGCAGCTTAGCAGGGGGCGGGGGGGAGCTGTTTTTT.